A selection of T cell receptor beta chains follows, all from one sample in a study of vaccination and CD4 T cells after COVID-19. TCRdb fed the PCR reads into MiXCR, producing one record per CDR3 protein. The data hold over 11,000 distinct CDR3 sequences, with roughly 54% observed a single time. Their recognized antigens are unknown. The sample here was CD4+ T cells from blood, cultured in vitro, taken before SARS-CoV-2 vaccination. These TCRs come from a human donor who had recovered from COVID-19. Each CDR3 is given with its conserved first and last residue. A D gene is named only where the DNA matches it firmly. Expanded clones get a size class; other rows say once, few or many, or leave the size out.

TRBJ1-2,-,TRBV19,-,TGTGCCAGTAGTATAGTTAGGACTTCCGGCGGCTACACCTTC,CASSIVRTSGGYTF
TRBJ2-5,TRBD2,TRBV29-1,-,TGCAGCGTTGAGGGCACCCCGGGACTATCACAAGAGACCCAGTACTTC,CSVEGTPGLSQETQYF
TRBJ2-1,-,TRBV7-2,-,TGTGCCAGCAGCTTCGAGTATGAGCAGTTCTTC,CASSFEYEQFF
TRBJ1-5,-,TRBV20-1,medium-sized,TGCAGTGCCATTACGGCGGCTTATAGCAATCAGCCCCAGCATTTT,CSAITAAYSNQPQHF
TRBJ1-1,-,TRBV19,-,TGTGCCAGTATCGGGAGGGGGTACACTGAAGCTTTCTTT,CASIGRGYTEAFF
TRBJ1-6,TRBD1,TRBV15,few,TGTGCCACCAGCGAACGGACAGGGGCGACTTCACCCCTCCACTTT,CATSERTGATSPLHF
TRBJ2-3,-,TRBV7-7,-,TGTGCCAGCAGCTTAGGGGGCAGTACTAGCACAGATACGCAGTATTTT,CASSLGGSTSTDTQYF
TRBJ1-1,TRBD1,TRBV25-1,-,TGTGCCAGCAGTGTCACAGGGGAAACTGAAGCTTTCTTT,CASSVTGETEAFF
TRBJ2-7,TRBD1,TRBV6-1,-,TGTGCCAGCAGGCACGGACAGGGGATCTACGAGCAGTACTTC,CASRHGQGIYEQYF
TRBJ1-2,-,TRBV19,-,TGTGCCAGTCAAACCTCCGGCGGGGCGGGAGTCTATGGCTACACCTTC,CASQTSGGAGVYGYTF
TRBJ2-7,TRBD1,TRBV20-1,few,TGCAGTGCTCGCGACAGGGGGTACGAGCAGTACTTC,CSARDRGYEQYF
TRBJ1-2,-,TRBV20-1,-,TGCAGTGCTAGTACCCCCACCCATGGCTACACCTTC,CSASTPTHGYTF
TRBJ2-7,TRBD2,TRBV6-1,-,TGTGCCAGCAGTGAGCGTTGGACTAGCGGCGTTTACGAGCAGTACTTC,CASSERWTSGVYEQYF
TRBJ2-2,-,TRBV10-3,once,TGTGCCATCAGTGATCGAGGAGGGAACACCGGGGAGCTGTTTTTT,CAISDRGGNTGELFF
TRBJ1-1,-,TRBV6-2/TRBV6-3,-,TGTGCCAGCAGGATCCAGGGTAAGGGTGAAGCTTTCTTT,CASRIQGKGEAFF
TRBJ1-6,-,TRBV21-1,few,TGTGCCAGCAGCGAGTACCGGGACCTAGAGTCACCCCTCCACTTT,CASSEYRDLESPLHF
TRBJ2-5,-,TRBV7-7,-,TGTGCCAGCAGCCTGTCAGGGAGCCAAGAGACCCAGTACTTC,CASSLSGSQETQYF
TRBJ1-1,-,TRBV27,few,TGTGCCAGCAGCCTAACCAGGGTGAACACTGAAGCTTTCTTT,CASSLTRVNTEAFF
TRBJ2-3,TRBD2,TRBV12-3/TRBV12-4,-,TGTGCCAGCAGTCCCCTATTGACGGGGGGGCCAGATACGCAGTATTTT,CASSPLLTGGPDTQYF
TRBJ2-2,-,TRBV6-4,-,TGTGCCACACTTTCCGCCTCCGGGCCCCCCGTAACCGGGGAGCTGTTTTTT,CATLSASGPPVTGELFF
TRBJ1-5,TRBD1,TRBV20-1,-,TGCAGTGCTCCGACAGGGTGCAGTCAGCCCCAGCATTTT,CSAPTGCSQPQHF
TRBJ1-4,TRBD1,TRBV6-1,-,TGTGCCACCCGGGACAGTCCTAATGAAAAACTGTTTTTT,CATRDSPNEKLFF
TRBJ2-2,TRBD1,TRBV7-9,medium-sized,TGTGCCAGCAGCCGAACGGGACAGGGTCCTTTTGACACCGGGGAGCTGTTTTTT,CASSRTGQGPFDTGELFF
TRBJ1-5,TRBD1,TRBV19,large,TGTGCCAGTAGAACCACAGGGGCGGGCAATCAGCCCCAGCATTTT,CASRTTGAGNQPQHF
TRBJ2-7,-,TRBV7-8,-,TGTGCCAGCAGCTTAGTCGTAGGGTCCCGCGAGCAGTACTTC,CASSLVVGSREQYF
TRBJ2-1,-,TRBV19,-,TGTGCCAGTAGTATGGTCAGGGCTGAGCAGTTCTTC,CASSMVRAEQFF
TRBJ1-3,TRBD1,TRBV12-3/TRBV12-4,-,TGTGCCAGCAGTTCAGGGGGCAAAGGTGGAAACACCATATATTTT,CASSSGGKGGNTIYF
TRBJ2-2,TRBD1,TRBV7-2,few,TGTGCCAGCAGCACCCGGACAGGGGCCGGGGAGCTGTTTTTT,CASSTRTGAGELFF
TRBJ2-7,TRBD2,TRBV27,-,TGTGCCAGCCGACGAGTAGCGGGCCCTAATCCTCCCCACGAGCAGTACTTC,CASRRVAGPNPPHEQYF
TRBJ1-5,TRBD1,TRBV29-1,-,TGCAGCGTTGGCGCAGGGGGAAGTCAGCCCCAGCATTTT,CSVGAGGSQPQHF
TRBJ1-2,-,TRBV24-1,-,TGTGCCACCAGTGACGGCTATGGCTACACCTTC,CATSDGYGYTF
TRBJ2-6,-,TRBV2,-,TGTGCCAGCAAGGGGGAGCACTCTGGGGCCAACGTCCTGACTTTC,CASKGEHSGANVLTF
TRBJ1-5,TRBD1,TRBV2,-,TGTGCCAACAGAACAGGGGCTCCTCAGCCCCAGCATTTT,CANRTGAPQPQHF
TRBJ2-3,TRBD2,TRBV6-1,-,TGTGCCAGCAGTGGACCCGGGGGGGCAATAAGCACAGATACGCAGTATTTT,CASSGPGGAISTDTQYF
TRBJ1-1,TRBD1,TRBV7-9,-,TGTGCCAGCAGCCTGCGACAGGGGAAGAACACTGAAGCTTTCTTT,CASSLRQGKNTEAFF
TRBJ1-5,-,TRBV11-3,few,TGTGCCAGCAGCCAGGGGAGGGGCGGCAATCAGCCCCAGCATTTT,CASSQGRGGNQPQHF
TRBJ2-3,-,TRBV5-4,once,TGTGCCAGCAGCCTGGAGGACGGGGGGCCCAGCACAGATACGCAGTATTTT,CASSLEDGGPSTDTQYF
TRBJ1-5,-,TRBV7-2,-,TGTGCCAGCAGCTTAGCGCAGGGAAGCGATCAGCCCCAGCATTTT,CASSLAQGSDQPQHF
TRBJ1-5,TRBD1,TRBV7-8,-,TGTGTCAGCAGTTTGGGACAGGGGGTAAATCAGCCCCAGCATTTT,CVSSLGQGVNQPQHF
TRBJ1-1,TRBD1,TRBV6-1,once,TGTGCCAGCAGTGGACAGGGAGTTATGAACACTGAAGCTTTCTTT,CASSGQGVMNTEAFF
TRBJ2-3,TRBD2,TRBV7-2,-,TGTGCCAGCAGCTTAATGCCTAGCGGAGGCACAGATACGCAGTATTTT,CASSLMPSGGTDTQYF
TRBJ2-7,TRBD2,TRBV5-4,few,TGTGCCAGCAGCTTGACTAGCGGATACGAGCAGTACTTC,CASSLTSGYEQYF
TRBJ1-1,-,TRBV11-3,-,TGTGCCAGCAGCCGACCCGGGAGGGCTGAAGCTTTCTTT,CASSRPGRAEAFF
TRBJ1-2,-,TRBV7-9,-,TGTGCCAGCAGCTTGGCACAGGGTTATGGCTACACCTTC,CASSLAQGYGYTF
TRBJ2-7,-,TRBV10-2,few,TGCGCCAGCAGTCCACTAGGGTCAGCCTCCTACGAGCAGTACTTC,CASSPLGSASYEQYF
TRBJ2-7,TRBD1,TRBV7-2,few,TGTGCCAGCAGTGACCCGGGACAGGGAAGCTCCTACGAGCAGTACTTC,CASSDPGQGSSYEQYF